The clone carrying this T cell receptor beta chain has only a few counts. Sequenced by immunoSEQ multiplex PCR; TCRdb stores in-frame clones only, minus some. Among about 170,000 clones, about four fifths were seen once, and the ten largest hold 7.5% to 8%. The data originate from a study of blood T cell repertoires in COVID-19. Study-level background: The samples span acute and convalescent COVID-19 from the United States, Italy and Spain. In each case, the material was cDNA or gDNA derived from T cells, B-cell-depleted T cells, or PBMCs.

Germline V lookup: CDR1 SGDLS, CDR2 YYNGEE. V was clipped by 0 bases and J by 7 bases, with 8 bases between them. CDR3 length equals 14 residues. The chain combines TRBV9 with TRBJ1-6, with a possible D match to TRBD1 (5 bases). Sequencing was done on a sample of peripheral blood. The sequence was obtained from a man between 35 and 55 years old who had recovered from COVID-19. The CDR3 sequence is CASSVVDRNSPLHF. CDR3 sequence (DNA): TGTGCCAGCAGCGTAGTAGACAGAAATTCACCCCTCCACTTT.